This passage covers 10 T cell receptor beta chains from one sample sequenced in a study of blood T cell repertoires in COVID-19. Clones were read by immunoSEQ multiplex PCR, and TCRdb kept only the in-frame ones, dropping some. In the table there are over 45,000 clones, 90% of which are singletons. The material sequenced was peripheral blood. The origin of the receptors is a man aged 50-59 years with acute or convalescent COVID-19.

The CDR3 nucleotides are TGTGCCAGCAGCCTCGGGACTAGCGGTAGGACAGATACGCAGTATTTT. It is translated as CASSLGTSGRTDTQYF. J is TRBJ2-3 and V is TRBV3-1 (or the pseudogene TRBV3-2); 11 nucleotides align to TRBD2. V lost 4 bases and J lost 3; bases outside the gene matches: 6. The CDR3 is 16 residues long. CDR1 is LGHDT, CDR2 YNNKEL, per germline (reference sequence).

The genes are TRBV6-5 and TRBJ1-6, with 8 bases aligning to TRBD1. Germline-derived CDR1 and CDR2 are MNHEY and SVGAGI. The length of the CDR3 is 16 residues. V gave up 1 base and J gave up 5 bases; unmatched junction bases: 4. CDR3 DNA sequence: TGTGCCAGCAGTTACTTAGGACAGGGCCATAATTCACCCCTCCACTTT. Translated, it gives CASSYLGQGHNSPLHF.

This clone was counted once. The gene calls are TRBV6-6 and TRBJ1-6; 10 bases are shared with TRBD1. The CDR3 extends over 16 amino acids. J was trimmed by 7 bases and V by 5 bases; bases with no gene match: 8. CDR1 and CDR2 from the germline V gene are MNHNY and SVGAGI (reference sequence). CDR3 sequence reads: CASSPATGGINSPLHF. The DNA of the CDR3 is TGTGCCAGCAGTCCAGCGACAGGGGGCATAAATTCACCCCTCCACTTT.

This clone was recorded once. The chain has TRBV3-1 (or the pseudogene TRBV3-2) and TRBJ1-1; tentative D call: TRBD1 (6 bases). Trimming pared 1 base from V and 5 bases from J, leaving 11 bases between. Germline CDR1 is LGHDT and CDR2 is YNNKEL (reference sequence). The CDR3 is 14 residues long. This chain's CDR3 is CASSQGGGRTEAFF. The CDR3 DNA reads TGTGCCAGCAGCCAAGGGGGGGGCAGGACTGAAGCTTTCTTT.

V and J are TRBV5-1 and TRBJ2-1; 7 bases match TRBD1. With 0 bases clipped from V and 5 bases from J, the junction kept 5 bases outside the gene matches. The CDR3 is made up of 15 amino acids. Germline V gene data show CDR1 as SGHRS and CDR2 as YFSETQ. The CDR3 protein is CASSLGDRKDNEQFF. The CDR3 DNA reads TGCGCCAGCAGCTTGGGGGACAGAAAAGACAATGAGCAGTTCTTC.

J is TRBJ2-6 and V is TRBV19, with no clear D. V lost 0 bases to trimming and J lost 0 bases, with 6 bases between them. CDR3 size: 16 residues. CDR1 is LNHDA, CDR2 SQIVND, per germline (reference sequence). The CDR3 DNA reads TGTGCCAGTAGTATAGATCAGGCCTCTGGGGCCAACGTCCTGACTTTC. Encoded protein: CASSIDQASGANVLTF. The variable domain in full, with the rest retrieved from reference TRBV19 and TRBJ2-6, is DGGITQSPKYLFRKEGQNVTLSCEQNLNHDAMYWYRQDPGQGLRLIYYSQIVNDFQKGDIAEGYSVSREKKESFPLTVTSAQKNPTAFYLCASSIDQASGANVLTFGAGSRLTVL.

This sequence joins TRBV2 and TRBJ1-2; a weak D match, TRBD1 (5 bases). The germline V gene encodes CDR1 SNHLY and CDR2 FYNNEI. CDR3 length equals 12 residues. The ends were cut back, 7 bases at V and 7 bases at J, with 13 bases in the middle. CDR3 loop: CASTRFRVGYTF. Here the CDR3 DNA reads TGTGCCAGCACTCGGTTCAGGGTTGGCTACACCTTC.

The rearrangement links TRBV27 to TRBJ2-7, with TRBD2 as a possible D gene (6 bases). Germline V gene lookup returns CDR1 MNHEY and CDR2 SMNVEV (reference sequence). The ends were cut back, 6 bases at V and 10 bases at J, with 16 bases in the middle. The CDR3 is 12 amino acids. The CDR3 spells CASRDPTSPQYF. CDR3 in DNA: TGTGCCAGCAGGGACCCGACTAGTCCTCAGTACTTC.

The chain links TRBV14 to TRBJ2-7, with 7 bases matching TRBD2. V gave up 3 bases and J gave up 3 bases; unmatched junction bases: 8. The CDR3 contains 15 residues. The germline gives CDR1 SGHDN, CDR2 FVKESK. CDR3 in amino acids: CASSQFTGLNYEQYF. In nucleotides, the CDR3 is TGTGCCAGCAGCCAGTTCACGGGACTAAACTACGAGCAGTACTTC.

The chain combines TRBV12-5 with TRBJ2-5; the D gene is possibly TRBD1 (6 bases). The CDR3 sequence is 15 residues long. Germline lookup yields CDR1 LGHNT and CDR2 FRNRAP. The V and J ends lost 3 bases and 3 bases respectively, with 14 bases between them. The CDR3 nucleotides read TGTGCTAGTGGTTTTCGGGACAACCCAGAAGAGACCCAGTACTTC. Translation gives CASGFRDNPEETQYF.